This T cell receptor (beta chain) is from a study of T cell changes during pregnancy in multiple sclerosis. TCRdb's copy holds only in-frame clones and misses some; the assay was immunoSEQ multiplex PCR. The sample has 85,000 to 100,000 clones; 80% to 95% are singletons. The germline gives CDR1 MNHEY, CDR2 SVGAGI. The CDR3 is 11 amino acids. V lost 8 bases, J lost 9 bases, and 13 bases lay in between. This receptor was identified in a female donor with multiple sclerosis, enrolled in a pregnancy study. V gene TRBV6-5 combines with J gene TRBJ1-1; D is perhaps TRBD1 (5 bases). Specimen: peripheral blood, collected in the first trimester of pregnancy. CDR3 in amino acids: CASYGGKKAFF. CDR3 coding DNA: TGTGCCAGCTACGGGGGGAAAAAAGCTTTCTTT.